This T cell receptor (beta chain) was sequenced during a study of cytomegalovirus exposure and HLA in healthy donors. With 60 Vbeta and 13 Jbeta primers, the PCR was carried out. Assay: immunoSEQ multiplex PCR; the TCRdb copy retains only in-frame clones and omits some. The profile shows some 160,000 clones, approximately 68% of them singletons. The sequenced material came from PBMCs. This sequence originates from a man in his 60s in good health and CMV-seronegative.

In nucleotides, the CDR3 is TGTGCCTGGTCTTTTGGGACAGCTGATGGCTACACCTTC. Its protein product is CAWSFGTADGYTF. The V gene is TRBV30, the J gene TRBJ1-2; the match to TRBD1 covers 7 bases. Looked up from germline, CDR1 is GTSNPN and CDR2 is SVGIG (reference sequence). J was trimmed by 6 bases and V by 5 bases; bases with no gene match: 9. The length of the CDR3 is 13 residues.